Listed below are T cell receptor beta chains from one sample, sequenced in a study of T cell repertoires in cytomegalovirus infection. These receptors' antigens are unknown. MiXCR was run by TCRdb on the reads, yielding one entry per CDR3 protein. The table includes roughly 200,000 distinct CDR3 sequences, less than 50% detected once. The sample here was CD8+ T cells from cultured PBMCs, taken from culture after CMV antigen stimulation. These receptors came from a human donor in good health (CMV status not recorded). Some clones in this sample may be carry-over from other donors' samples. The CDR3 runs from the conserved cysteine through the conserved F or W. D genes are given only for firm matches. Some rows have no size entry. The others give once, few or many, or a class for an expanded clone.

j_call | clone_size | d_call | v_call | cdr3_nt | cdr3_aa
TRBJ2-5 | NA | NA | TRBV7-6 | TGTGCCAGCAGCTTAGGGGAGACTGACTACTCCCAAGAGACCCAGTACTTC | CASSLGETDYSQETQYF
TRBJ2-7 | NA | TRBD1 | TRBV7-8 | TGTGCCAGCACCGGAGCCGGGACAGCTTTATTC | CASTGAGTALF
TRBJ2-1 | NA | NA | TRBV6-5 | TGTGCCAGCAGTCCTGGACGGGGAAAGGAGCAGTTCTTC | CASSPGRGKEQFF
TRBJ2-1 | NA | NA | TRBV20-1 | TGCAAGACCCGCGACGGAGGCTCCTACAATGAGCAGTTCTTC | CKTRDGGSYNEQFF
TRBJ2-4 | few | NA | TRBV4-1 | TGCGCCAGCAGCCTCCCCCGGGACGGGGTTCAAAACATTCAGTACTTC | CASSLPRDGVQNIQYF
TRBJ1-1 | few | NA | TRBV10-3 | TGTGCCATCTATGACCTCACTGAAGCTTTCTTT | CAIYDLTEAFF
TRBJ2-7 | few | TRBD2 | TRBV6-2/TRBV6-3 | TGTGCCAGCCAGACTAGCGGGGGGCCGTACGAGCAGTACTTC | CASQTSGGPYEQYF
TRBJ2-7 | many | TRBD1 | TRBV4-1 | TGCGCCAGCAGCCAAGCCTCGGACAGGTCGACCTACGAGCAGTACTTC | CASSQASDRSTYEQYF
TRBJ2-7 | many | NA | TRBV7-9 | TGTGCCAGCATCCCTACAGACTCCTACGAGCAGTACTTC | CASIPTDSYEQYF
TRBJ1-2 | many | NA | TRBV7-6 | TGTGCCAGCAGCCCAGGGGTCTACTATGGCTACACCTTC | CASSPGVYYGYTF
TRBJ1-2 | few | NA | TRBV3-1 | TGTGCCAGCAGCCAAGACGCGGTTAACTATGGCTACACCTTC | CASSQDAVNYGYTF
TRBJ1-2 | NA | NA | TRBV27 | TGTGCCAGCAGTTTAAACTTCCCTAACTATGGCTACACCTTC | CASSLNFPNYGYTF
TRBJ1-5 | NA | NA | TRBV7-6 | TGTGCCAGCAGCTTAGGTCCGACCAATCAGCCCCAGCATTTT | CASSLGPTNQPQHF
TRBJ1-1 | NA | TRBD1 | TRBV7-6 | TGTGCCAGCAGCTCAGGACAGGGAGGTCCTGAAGCTTTCTTT | CASSSGQGGPEAFF
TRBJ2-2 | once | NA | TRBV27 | TGTGCCAGCAGTCCCCTCCCGGCGACCGGGGAGCTGTTTTTT | CASSPLPATGELFF
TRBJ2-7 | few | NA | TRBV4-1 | TGCGCCAGCAGCGAAGGGCCAGGGCGGACGCGAGGCTACGAGCAGTACTTC | CASSEGPGRTRGYEQYF
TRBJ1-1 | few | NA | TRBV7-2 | TGTGCCAGCAGCTTCTCTGGGGGTCCTGAAGCTTTCTTT | CASSFSGGPEAFF
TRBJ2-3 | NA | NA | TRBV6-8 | TGTGCCAGCAGTTCCGGGCAGTCCACAGATACGCAGTATTTT | CASSSGQSTDTQYF
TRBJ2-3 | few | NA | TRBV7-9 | TGTGCCAGCAGCCGCGCCGGAGATACGCAGTATTTT | CASSRAGDTQYF
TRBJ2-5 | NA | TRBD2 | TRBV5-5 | TGTGCCAGCAGCGGTAGCGGGGGGGCTGGGACCCAGTACTTC | CASSGSGGAGTQYF
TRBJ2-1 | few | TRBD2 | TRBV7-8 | TGTGCCAGCAGCCCCACTCTGACTAGCGGGGGTTGGGGCAATGAGCAGTTCTTC | CASSPTLTSGGWGNEQFF
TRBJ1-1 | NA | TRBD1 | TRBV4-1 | TGCGCCAGCAGCCAACGGTGGACAGGGGGGTTGATGGACACTGAAGCTTTCTTT | CASSQRWTGGLMDTEAFF
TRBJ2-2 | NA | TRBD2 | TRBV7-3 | TGTGCCAGCAGCTTGCCCAGCGGGGGTTTCACCGGGGAGCTGTTTTTT | CASSLPSGGFTGELFF
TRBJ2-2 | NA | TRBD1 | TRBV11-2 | TGTGCCAGCAGCTCCCGGGACAGGTGGCTTTACACCGGGGAGCTGTTTTTT | CASSSRDRWLYTGELFF
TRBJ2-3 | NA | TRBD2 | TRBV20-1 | TGCAGTGCTAAGCTAGCGGGGATAACCTGGGGCACAGATACGCAGTATTTT | CSAKLAGITWGTDTQYF
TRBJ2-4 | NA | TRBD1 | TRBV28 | TGTGCCACGGACAGGGGGGGACTGAGCATTCAGTACTTC | CATDRGGLSIQYF
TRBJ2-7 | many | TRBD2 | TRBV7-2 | TGTGCCAGCAGCCGGGGGGGGAGGGCCTACGAGCAGTACTTC | CASSRGGRAYEQYF
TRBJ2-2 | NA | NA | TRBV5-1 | TGCGCCAGCAGCTTGAACGGGAGAGATTTGACCGGGGAGCTGTTTTTT | CASSLNGRDLTGELFF
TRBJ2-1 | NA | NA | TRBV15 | TGTGCCACCAGCAGAGTAATCGGGAGTTACAATGAGCAGTTCTTC | CATSRVIGSYNEQFF
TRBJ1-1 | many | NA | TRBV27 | TGTGCCAGCAGTGAAAGTACAGGCGGGACGGACACTGAAGCTTTCTTT | CASSESTGGTDTEAFF
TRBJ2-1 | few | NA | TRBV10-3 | TGTGCCATCAGTGTCCGGGACCCTTCCTACAATGAGCAGTTCTTC | CAISVRDPSYNEQFF
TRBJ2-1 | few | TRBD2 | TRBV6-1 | TGTGCCAGCGAGGCGGAGCTAGCGGTCTCCTACAATGAGCAGTTCTTC | CASEAELAVSYNEQFF
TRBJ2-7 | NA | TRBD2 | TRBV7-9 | TGTGCCAGCAGCGCGGGGGGGGGGGGGGGGTACGAGCAGTACTTC | CASSAGGGGGYEQYF
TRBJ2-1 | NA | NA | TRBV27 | TGTGCCAGCAGTTTCCCGCGGGACAGCCCTCTCAATGAGCAGTTCTTC | CASSFPRDSPLNEQFF
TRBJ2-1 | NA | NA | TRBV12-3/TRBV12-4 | TGTGCCAGCAGTTCGCGATGGGGGGGGCCCTACAATGAGCAGTTCTTC | CASSSRWGGPYNEQFF
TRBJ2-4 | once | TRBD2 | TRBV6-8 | TGTGCCAGCAGCCCAACCCTAGCGGGGGGCCGCATTCAGTACTTC | CASSPTLAGGRIQYF
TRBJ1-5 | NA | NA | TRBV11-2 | TGTGCCAGCAGCTTAGATGACGGCGGGACTTTGCCCCAGCATTTT | CASSLDDGGTLPQHF
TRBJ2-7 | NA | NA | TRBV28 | TGTGCCAGCGGACCGGGACACGGCGAGCAGTACTTC | CASGPGHGEQYF
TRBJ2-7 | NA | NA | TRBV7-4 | TGTGCCAGCAGCCCTGGACACCAACTTCCCTACGAGCAGTACTTC | CASSPGHQLPYEQYF
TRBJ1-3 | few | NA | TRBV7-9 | TGTGCCAGCAGCTTACCCACAGGGCGGGGATCGGGAAACACCATATATTTT | CASSLPTGRGSGNTIYF
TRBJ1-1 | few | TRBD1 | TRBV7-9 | TGTGCCAGCAGCCCCCCCGACAGGGCGGGTACTGAAGCTTTCTTT | CASSPPDRAGTEAFF
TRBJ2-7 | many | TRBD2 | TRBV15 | TGTGCCACCAGCGAGAGGGCCGGGGAGGGCTACGAGCAGTACTTC | CATSERAGEGYEQYF
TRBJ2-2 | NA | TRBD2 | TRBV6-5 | TGTGCCAGCAGTTACAGTGGACTAGCGGGACTGAGCACCGGGGAGCTGTTTTTT | CASSYSGLAGLSTGELFF
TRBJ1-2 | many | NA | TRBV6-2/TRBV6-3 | TGTGCCAGCAGTAAGCACCAAATGGGGGGATCTTTCGACTATGGCTACACCTTC | CASSKHQMGGSFDYGYTF
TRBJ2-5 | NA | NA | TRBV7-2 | TGTGCCAGCAGCTTAAAGAGGGAACCCCAAGAGACCCAGTACTTC | CASSLKREPQETQYF
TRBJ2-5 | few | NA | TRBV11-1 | TGTGCCAGCAGCTTAGCGCCTGGACTCGAAGAGACCCAGTACTTC | CASSLAPGLEETQYF
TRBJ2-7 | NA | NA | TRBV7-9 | TGTGCCAGCAGCTTTTTTCGGGACGGTGATTCCTACGAGCAGTACTTC | CASSFFRDGDSYEQYF
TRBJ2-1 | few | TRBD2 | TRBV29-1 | TGCAGCGTTGAAAGCCGACTAGCGGGGGGGCCGTACAATGAGCAGTTCTTC | CSVESRLAGGPYNEQFF
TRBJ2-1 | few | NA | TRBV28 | TGTGCCAGCAGGGGCTCAGACAGCAGCGATGAGCAGTTCTTC | CASRGSDSSDEQFF
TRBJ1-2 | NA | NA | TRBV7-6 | TGTGCCAGCAGCTCCGAGGGGCGAGGGGGTGGCTACACCTTC | CASSSEGRGGGYTF
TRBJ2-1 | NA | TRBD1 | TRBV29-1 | TGCAGCGTCACAGGGGTTTCCTACAATGAGCAGTTCTTC | CSVTGVSYNEQFF
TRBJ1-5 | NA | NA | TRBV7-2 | TGTGCCAGCAGCTTAGCAGGGTATGGCCTTTTGGATCAGCCCCAGCATTTT | CASSLAGYGLLDQPQHF
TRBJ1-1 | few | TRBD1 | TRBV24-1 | TGTGCCACCAGTGACTGGACAGGGATGTTCGCTGAAGCTTTCTTT | CATSDWTGMFAEAFF
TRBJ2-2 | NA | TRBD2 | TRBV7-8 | TGTGCCAGCAGCTGGGGACTAGCGGGGGGGCCTAACACCGGGGAGCTGTTTTTT | CASSWGLAGGPNTGELFF
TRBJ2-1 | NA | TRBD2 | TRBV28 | TGTGCCAGCAGTTTACCACCCTGGCGGGAGGGCGGGTGGAATGAGCAGTTCTTC | CASSLPPWREGGWNEQFF
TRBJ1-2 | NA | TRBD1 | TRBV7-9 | TGTGCCAGCAGCTTAGGGGACAGTTTTAGAATCGGCTACACCTTC | CASSLGDSFRIGYTF
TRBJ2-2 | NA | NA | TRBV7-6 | TGTGCCAGCAGCCCCCCCGGGACATACAACACCGGGGAGCTGTTTTTT | CASSPPGTYNTGELFF
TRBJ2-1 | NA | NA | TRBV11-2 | TGTGCCAGCAGCCCGATCGGGGCTGAGCAGTTCTTC | CASSPIGAEQFF
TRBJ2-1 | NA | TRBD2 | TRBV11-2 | TGTGCCAGCAGCTTATCGTATCCCGGACTAGCGGGAAATGAGGATGAGCAGTTCTTC | CASSLSYPGLAGNEDEQFF
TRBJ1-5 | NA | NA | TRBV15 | TGTGCCACCAGCGTCAACATAAATCAGCCCCAGCATTTT | CATSVNINQPQHF